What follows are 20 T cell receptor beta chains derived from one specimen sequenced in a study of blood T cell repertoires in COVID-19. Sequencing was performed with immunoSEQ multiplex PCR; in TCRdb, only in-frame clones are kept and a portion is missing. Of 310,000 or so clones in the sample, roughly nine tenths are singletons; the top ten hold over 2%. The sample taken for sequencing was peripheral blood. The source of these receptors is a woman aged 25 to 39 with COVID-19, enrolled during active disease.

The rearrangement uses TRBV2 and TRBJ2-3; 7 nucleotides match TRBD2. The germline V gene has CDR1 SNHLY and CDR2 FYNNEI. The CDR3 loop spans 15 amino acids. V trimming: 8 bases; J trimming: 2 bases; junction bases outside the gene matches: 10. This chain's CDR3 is CASSLRTSDTDTQYF. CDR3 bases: TGTGCCAGCTCATTGCGGACTAGTGACACAGATACGCAGTATTTT.

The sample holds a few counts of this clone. The CDR3 sequence is CASSSVIQGDKDIQYF. CDR3 in DNA: TGTGCCAGCAGCAGCGTCATACAGGGGGATAAGGACATTCAGTACTTC. The chain couples TRBV21-1 to TRBJ2-4; the DNA was not compared with TRBD1, the D call given in the table. TRBV21-1 counts as a pseudogene. The CDR3 covers 16 residues.

The CDR3 is CASRRGDTENSPLHF. The CDR3 DNA is TGTGCCAGCCGACGGGGGGATACGGAGAATTCACCCCTCCACTTT. V usage is TRBV3-1 (or the pseudogene TRBV3-2) and J usage is TRBJ1-6, with a tentative D call TRBD1 (5 bases). The CDR3 sequence is 15 residues long. The V end lost 8 bases, the J end lost 7 bases, and 18 bases lay between the germline ends. In germline, CDR1 is LGHDT, CDR2 YNNKEL (reference sequence).

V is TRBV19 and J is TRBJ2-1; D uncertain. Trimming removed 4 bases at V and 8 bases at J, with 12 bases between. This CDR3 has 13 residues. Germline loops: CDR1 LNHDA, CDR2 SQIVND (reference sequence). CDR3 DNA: TGTGCCAGTAGTACTTCCCTTACGGATGAGCAGTTCTTC. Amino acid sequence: CASSTSLTDEQFF.

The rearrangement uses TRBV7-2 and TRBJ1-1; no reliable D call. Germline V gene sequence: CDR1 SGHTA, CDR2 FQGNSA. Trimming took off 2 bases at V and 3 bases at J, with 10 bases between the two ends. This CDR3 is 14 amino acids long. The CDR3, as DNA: TGTGCCAGCAGCTTATCTCCGGGAGACACTGAAGCTTTCTTT. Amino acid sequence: CASSLSPGDTEAFF.

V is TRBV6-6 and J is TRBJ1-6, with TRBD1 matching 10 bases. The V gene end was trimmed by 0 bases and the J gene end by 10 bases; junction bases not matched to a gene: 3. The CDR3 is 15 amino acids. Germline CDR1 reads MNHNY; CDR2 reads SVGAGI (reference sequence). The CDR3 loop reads CASSYSGTGVSPLHF. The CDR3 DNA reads TGTGCCAGCAGTTACTCCGGGACAGGGGTATCACCCCTCCACTTT.

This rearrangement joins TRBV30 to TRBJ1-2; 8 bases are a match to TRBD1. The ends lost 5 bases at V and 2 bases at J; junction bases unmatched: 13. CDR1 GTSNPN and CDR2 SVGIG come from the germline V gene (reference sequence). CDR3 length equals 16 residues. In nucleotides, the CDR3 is TGTGCCTGGGCCAGGGGGCCCGAGGATATAAACTATGGCTACACCTTC. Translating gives CAWARGPEDINYGYTF.

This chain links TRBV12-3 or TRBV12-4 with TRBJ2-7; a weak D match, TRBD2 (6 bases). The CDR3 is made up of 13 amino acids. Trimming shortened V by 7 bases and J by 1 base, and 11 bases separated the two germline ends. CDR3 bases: TGTGCCAGCACCCCTAGCGTATCCTACGAGCAGTACTTC. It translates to CASTPSVSYEQYF.

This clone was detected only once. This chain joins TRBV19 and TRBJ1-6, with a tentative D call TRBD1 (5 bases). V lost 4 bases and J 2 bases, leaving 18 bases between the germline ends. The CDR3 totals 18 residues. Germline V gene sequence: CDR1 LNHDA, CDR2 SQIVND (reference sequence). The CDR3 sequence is CASSTRLIQATYNSPLHF. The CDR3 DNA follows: TGTGCCAGTAGTACAAGGCTGATACAGGCGACCTATAATTCACCCCTCCACTTT.

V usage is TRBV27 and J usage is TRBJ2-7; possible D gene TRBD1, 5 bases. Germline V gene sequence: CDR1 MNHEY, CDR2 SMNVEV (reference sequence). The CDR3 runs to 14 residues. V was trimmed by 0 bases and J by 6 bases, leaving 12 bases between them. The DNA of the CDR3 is TGTGCCAGCAGTTTATCAATGGGGCTCGGCGAGCAGTACTTC. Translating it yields CASSLSMGLGEQYF.

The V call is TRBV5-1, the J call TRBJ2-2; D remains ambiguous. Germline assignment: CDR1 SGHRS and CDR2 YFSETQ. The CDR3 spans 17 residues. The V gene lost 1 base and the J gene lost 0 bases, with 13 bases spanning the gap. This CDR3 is CASSLIYDLPNTGELFF. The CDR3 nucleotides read TGCGCCAGCAGCTTGATCTATGACTTACCGAACACCGGGGAGCTGTTTTTT.

The DNA for the CDR3 is TGCGCCAGCAGCCAAGACGCATGGGCGCATCAGCCCCAGCATTTT. Amino acid sequence: CASSQDAWAHQPQHF. V usage is TRBV4-1 and J usage is TRBJ1-5; D ambiguous. V lost 0 bases and J 5 bases, leaving 11 bases between the germline ends. Germline V lookup: CDR1 MGHRA, CDR2 YSYEKL. CDR3 length: 15 amino acids.

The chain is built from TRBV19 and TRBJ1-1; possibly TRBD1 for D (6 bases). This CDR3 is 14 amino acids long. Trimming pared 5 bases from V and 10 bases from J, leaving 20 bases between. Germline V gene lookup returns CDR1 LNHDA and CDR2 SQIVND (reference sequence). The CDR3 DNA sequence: TGTGCCAGTAGTGAATCAATGGGGGCTACGAGAGCTTTCTTT. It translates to CASSESMGATRAFF.

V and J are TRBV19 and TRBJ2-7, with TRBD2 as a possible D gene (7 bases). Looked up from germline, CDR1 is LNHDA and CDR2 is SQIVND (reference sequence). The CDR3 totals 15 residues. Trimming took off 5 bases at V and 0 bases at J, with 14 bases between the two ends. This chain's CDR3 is CASSARGAGSYEQYF. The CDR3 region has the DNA TGTGCCAGTAGTGCCCGGGGGGCCGGCTCCTACGAGCAGTACTTC.

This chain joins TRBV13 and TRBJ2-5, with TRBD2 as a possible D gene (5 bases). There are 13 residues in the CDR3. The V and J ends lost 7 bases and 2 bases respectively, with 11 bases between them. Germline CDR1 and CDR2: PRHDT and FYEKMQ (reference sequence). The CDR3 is CASTQREQETQYF. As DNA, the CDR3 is TGTGCCAGCACCCAGAGGGAGCAAGAGACCCAGTACTTC.

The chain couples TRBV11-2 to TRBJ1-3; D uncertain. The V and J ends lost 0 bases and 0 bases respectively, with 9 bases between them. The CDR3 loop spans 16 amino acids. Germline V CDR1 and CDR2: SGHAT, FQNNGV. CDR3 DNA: TGTGCCAGCAGCTTAGAAGTAAGCTACTCTGGAAACACCATATATTTT. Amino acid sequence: CASSLEVSYSGNTIYF.

CDR3 sequence reads: CASSDQGAKYEQYF. The DNA of the CDR3 is TGTGCCAGCAGTGATCAGGGTGCCAAATACGAGCAGTACTTC. The genes are TRBV2 and TRBJ2-7; tentatively, D is TRBD1 (5 bases). This CDR3 spans 14 amino acids. The ends were cut back, 3 bases at V and 4 bases at J, with 13 bases in the middle. CDR1 and CDR2 (germline): SNHLY, FYNNEI.

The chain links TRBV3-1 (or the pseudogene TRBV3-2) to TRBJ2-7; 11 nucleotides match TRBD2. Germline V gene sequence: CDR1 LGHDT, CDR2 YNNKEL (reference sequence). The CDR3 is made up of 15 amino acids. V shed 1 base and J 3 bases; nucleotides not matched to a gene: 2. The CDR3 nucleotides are TGTGCCAGCAGCCAAGGACTAGCGGGGTTCTACGAGCAGTACTTC. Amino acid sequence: CASSQGLAGFYEQYF.

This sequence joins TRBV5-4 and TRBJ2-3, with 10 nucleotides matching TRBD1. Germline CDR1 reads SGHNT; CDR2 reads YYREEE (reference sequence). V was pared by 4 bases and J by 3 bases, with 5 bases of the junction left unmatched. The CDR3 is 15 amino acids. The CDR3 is CASSLDRGQTDTQYF. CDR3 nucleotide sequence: TGTGCCAGCAGCCTAGACAGGGGGCAAACAGATACGCAGTATTTT.

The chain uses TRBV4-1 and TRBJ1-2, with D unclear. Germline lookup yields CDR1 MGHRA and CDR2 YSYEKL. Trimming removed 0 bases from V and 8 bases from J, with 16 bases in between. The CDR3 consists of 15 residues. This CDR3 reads CASSQESTYLRGYTF. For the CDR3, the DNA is TGCGCCAGCAGCCAAGAATCTACTTATTTGCGAGGCTACACCTTC.